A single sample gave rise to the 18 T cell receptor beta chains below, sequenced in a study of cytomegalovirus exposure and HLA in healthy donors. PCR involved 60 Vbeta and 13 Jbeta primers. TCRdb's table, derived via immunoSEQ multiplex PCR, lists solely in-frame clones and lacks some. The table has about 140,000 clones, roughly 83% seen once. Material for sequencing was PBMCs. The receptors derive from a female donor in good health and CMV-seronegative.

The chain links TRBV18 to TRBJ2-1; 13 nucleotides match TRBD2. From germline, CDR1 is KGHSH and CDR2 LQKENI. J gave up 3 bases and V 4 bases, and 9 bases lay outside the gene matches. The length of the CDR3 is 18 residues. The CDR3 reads CASSLRTSGGLYYNEQFF. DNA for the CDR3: TGTGCCAGCTCACTCAGGACTAGCGGGGGCCTTTACTACAATGAGCAGTTCTTC.

The CDR3: CAINGGSSSYNEQFF. The DNA of the CDR3 is TGTGCCATAAACGGGGGATCGAGCTCCTACAATGAGCAGTTCTTC. V gene TRBV30 combines with J gene TRBJ2-1; D might be TRBD2 (6 bases). This CDR3 is 15 amino acids long. V was clipped by 8 bases and J by 0 bases, with 17 bases between them. Germline-derived CDR1 and CDR2 are GTSNPN and SVGIG (reference sequence).

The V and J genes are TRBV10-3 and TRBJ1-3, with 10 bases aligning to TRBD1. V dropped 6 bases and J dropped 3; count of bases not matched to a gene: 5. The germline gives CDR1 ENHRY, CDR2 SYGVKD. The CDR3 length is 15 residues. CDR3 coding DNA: TGTGCCATCAGCGACAGGGGGCAGGTTGGAAACACCATATATTTT. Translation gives CAISDRGQVGNTIYF.

The CDR3 protein is CASSQGWFRVCGNTIYF. The CDR3 DNA reads TGCGCCAGCAGCCAAGGTTGGTTCCGGGTTTGTGGAAACACCATATATTTT. The genes are TRBV4-1 and TRBJ1-3; D gene ambiguous. The CDR3 loop spans 17 amino acids. Germline CDR1 reads MGHRA; CDR2 reads YSYEKL. The V gene lost 1 base and the J gene lost 3 bases, with 16 bases spanning the gap.

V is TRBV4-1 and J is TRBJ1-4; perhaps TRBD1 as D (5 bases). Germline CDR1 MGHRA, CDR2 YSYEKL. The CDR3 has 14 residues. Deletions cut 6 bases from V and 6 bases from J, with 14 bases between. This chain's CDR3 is CASSRPGGDEKLFF. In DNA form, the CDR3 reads TGCGCCAGCAGTCGCCCTGGGGGGGATGAAAAACTGTTTTTT.

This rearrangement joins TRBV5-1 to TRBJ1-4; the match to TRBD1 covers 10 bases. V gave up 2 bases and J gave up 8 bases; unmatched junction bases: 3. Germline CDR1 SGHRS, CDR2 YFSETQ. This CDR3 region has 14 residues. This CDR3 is CASSLGTGDEKLFF. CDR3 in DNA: TGCGCCAGCAGCTTAGGGACAGGGGACGAAAAACTGTTTTTT.

CDR3 residues: CASRPDRGTVEAFF. In DNA form, the CDR3 reads TGTGCCAGCAGACCCGACAGGGGGACTGTTGAAGCTTTCTTT. This sequence joins TRBV2 and TRBJ1-1, with 9 bases lining up with TRBD1. Germline V gene lookup returns CDR1 SNHLY and CDR2 FYNNEI. The CDR3 sequence is 14 residues long. With V trimmed by 6 bases and J by 7 bases, 9 bases remained unmatched.

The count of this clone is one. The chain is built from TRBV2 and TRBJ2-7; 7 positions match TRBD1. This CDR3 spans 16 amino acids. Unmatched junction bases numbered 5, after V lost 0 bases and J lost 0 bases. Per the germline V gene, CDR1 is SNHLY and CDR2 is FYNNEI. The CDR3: CASSEAGTAYSYEQYF. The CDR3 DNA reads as TGTGCCAGCAGTGAAGCGGGGACAGCTTACTCCTACGAGCAGTACTTC.

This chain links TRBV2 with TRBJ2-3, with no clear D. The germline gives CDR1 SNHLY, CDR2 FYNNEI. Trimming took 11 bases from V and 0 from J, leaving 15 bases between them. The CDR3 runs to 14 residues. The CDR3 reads CAFPPTESTDTQYF. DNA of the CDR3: TGTGCCTTCCCCCCCACAGAAAGCACAGATACGCAGTATTTT.

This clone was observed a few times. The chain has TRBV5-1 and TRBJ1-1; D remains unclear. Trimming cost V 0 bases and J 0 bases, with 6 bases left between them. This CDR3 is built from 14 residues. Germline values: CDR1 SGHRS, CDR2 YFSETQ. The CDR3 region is CASSLDGLNTEAFF. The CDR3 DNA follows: TGCGCCAGCAGCTTGGACGGTTTGAACACTGAAGCTTTCTTT.

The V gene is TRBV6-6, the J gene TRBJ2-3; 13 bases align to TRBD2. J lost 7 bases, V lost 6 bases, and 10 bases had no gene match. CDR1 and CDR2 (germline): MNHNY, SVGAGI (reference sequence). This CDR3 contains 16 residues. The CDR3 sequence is CASRGGTSGEMNTQYF. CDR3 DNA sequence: TGTGCCAGCAGAGGCGGGACTAGCGGGGAGATGAATACGCAGTATTTT.

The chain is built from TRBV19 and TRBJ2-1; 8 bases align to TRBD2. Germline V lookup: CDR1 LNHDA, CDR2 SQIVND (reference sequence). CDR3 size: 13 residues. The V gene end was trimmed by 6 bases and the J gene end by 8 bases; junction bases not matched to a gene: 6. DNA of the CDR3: TGTGCCAGTAGCGGAGGACTAGCTGATGAGCAGTTCTTC. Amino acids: CASSGGLADEQFF.

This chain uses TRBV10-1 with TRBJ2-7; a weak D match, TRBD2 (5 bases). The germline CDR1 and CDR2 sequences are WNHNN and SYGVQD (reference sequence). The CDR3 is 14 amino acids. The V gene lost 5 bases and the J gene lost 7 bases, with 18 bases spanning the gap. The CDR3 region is CASSFSRDTGEQYF. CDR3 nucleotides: TGCGCCAGCAGTTTCTCACGAGACACGGGAGAGCAGTACTTC.

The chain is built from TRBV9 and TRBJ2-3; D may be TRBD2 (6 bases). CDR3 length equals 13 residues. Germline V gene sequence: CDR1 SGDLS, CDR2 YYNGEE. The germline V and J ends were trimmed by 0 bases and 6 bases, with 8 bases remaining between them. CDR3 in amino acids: CASSVEGTDTQYF. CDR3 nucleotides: TGTGCCAGCAGCGTAGAAGGGACTGATACGCAGTATTTT.

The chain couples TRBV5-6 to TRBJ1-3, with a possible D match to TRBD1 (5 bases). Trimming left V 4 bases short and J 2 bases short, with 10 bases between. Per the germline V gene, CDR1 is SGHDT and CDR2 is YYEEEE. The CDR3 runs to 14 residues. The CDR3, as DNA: TGTGCCAGCAGCCCAGGGTTACCTGGAAACACCATATATTTT. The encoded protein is CASSPGLPGNTIYF.

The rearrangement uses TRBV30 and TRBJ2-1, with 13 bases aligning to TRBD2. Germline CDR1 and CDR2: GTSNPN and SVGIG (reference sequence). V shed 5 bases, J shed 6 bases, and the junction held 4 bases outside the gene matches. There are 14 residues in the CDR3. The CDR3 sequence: CAWRTSGSTNEQFF. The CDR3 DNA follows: TGTGCCTGGCGGACTAGCGGGAGCACCAATGAGCAGTTCTTC.

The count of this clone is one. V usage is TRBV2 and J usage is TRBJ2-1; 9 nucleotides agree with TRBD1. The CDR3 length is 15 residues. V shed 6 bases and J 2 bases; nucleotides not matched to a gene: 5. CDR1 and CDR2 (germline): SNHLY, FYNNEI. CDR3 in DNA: TGTGCCAGCAGATGGACAGGGGAAGCCTACAATGAGCAGTTCTTC. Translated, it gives CASRWTGEAYNEQFF.

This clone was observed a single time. In DNA, the CDR3 is TGTGCCAGCAGCCCAATGGCTGGCGGAGAGACCCAGTACTTC. Translating gives CASSPMAGGETQYF. The chain couples TRBV9 to TRBJ2-5; no clear D. V was trimmed by 4 bases and J by 4 bases, leaving 14 bases between them. The CDR3 consists of 14 residues. Per germline, CDR1 SGDLS and CDR2 YYNGEE.